This TCR beta chain was sequenced for a study of T cell repertoires in cytomegalovirus infection. Study in general: Both a matching HLA type and CMV infection were indicated by public TCR beta signatures.

As concerns this clonotype: The antigen remains undetermined.

Germline-derived CDR1 and CDR2 are SEHNR and FQNEAQ (reference sequence). Germline trimming cut 4 bases from V and 0 bases from J; bases unmatched to any gene: 6. This CDR3 region has 16 residues. Study-level results: Within the response measured ex vivo, HLA-C-restricted CMV-specific TCR beta clonotypes were dominant.

TCRdb called the reads again in MiXCR, with one record for every CDR3 protein. This table has 50,000 to 65,000 distinct CDR3 sequences, over 15% appearing once. The chain has TRBV7-9 and TRBJ2-1, with TRBD2 identical over 7 bases. Sequenced here: CD8+ T cells from cultured PBMCs, sampled from culture after CMV antigen stimulation. The receptor comes from a human donor in good health (CMV status not recorded). Some clones in this sample may be carry-over from other donors' samples. The CDR3 nucleotides are TGTGCCAGCAGCTCAACTAGCGCCTTCTCCTACAATGAGCAGTTCTTC. Amino acid sequence: CASSSTSAFSYNEQFF.